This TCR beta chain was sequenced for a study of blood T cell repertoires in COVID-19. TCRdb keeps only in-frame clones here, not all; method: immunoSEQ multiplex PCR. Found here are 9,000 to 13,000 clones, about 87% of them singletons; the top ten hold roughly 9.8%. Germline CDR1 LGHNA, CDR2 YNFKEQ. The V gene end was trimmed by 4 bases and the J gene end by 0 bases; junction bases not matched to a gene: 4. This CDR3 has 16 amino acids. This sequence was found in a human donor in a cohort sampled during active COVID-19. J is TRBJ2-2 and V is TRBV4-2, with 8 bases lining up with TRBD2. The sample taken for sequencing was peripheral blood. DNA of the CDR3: TGTGCCAGCAGCCCTCCGGGACTAGCGAACACCGGGGAGCTGTTTTTT. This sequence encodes CASSPPGLANTGELFF.